Below, 17 T cell receptor beta chains from the same sample are listed, as sequenced in a study of chemoradiotherapy in HPV16-positive cancers. Assay: immunoSEQ multiplex PCR; the TCRdb copy retains only in-frame clones and omits some. The data contain about 17,000 clones, roughly 90% of them singletons. This material consisted of blood, taken from a patient who underwent chemoradiotherapy. The receptors here all came from a human donor with HPV-associated anogenital cancer.

The chain recombines TRBV27 with TRBJ1-1; D unclear. Trimming cost V 2 bases and J 1 base, with 14 bases left between them. The CDR3 is 16 amino acids. The germline V gene has CDR1 MNHEY and CDR2 SMNVEV (reference sequence). The CDR3 region has the DNA TGTGCCAGCAGTTTAAGTGTGGCAGCCGCGAACACTGAAGCTTTCTTT. The encoded protein is CASSLSVAAANTEAFF.

The V gene is TRBV27, the J gene TRBJ1-2; D not resolved. Trimming took off 0 bases at V and 4 bases at J, with 15 bases between the two ends. Germline V gives CDR1 MNHEY, CDR2 SMNVEV (reference sequence). The CDR3 has 16 amino acids. The CDR3 sequence: CASSLSIPPGTYGYTF. In DNA, the CDR3 is TGTGCCAGCAGTTTATCGATCCCCCCCGGCACCTATGGCTACACCTTC.

The rearrangement uses TRBV7-9 and TRBJ1-1, with 8 nucleotides matching TRBD1. This CDR3 is 15 amino acids long. V dropped 7 bases and J dropped 3; count of bases not matched to a gene: 10. Germline V gene lookup returns CDR1 SEHNR and CDR2 FQNEAQ (reference sequence). CDR3 in DNA: TGTGCCAGCACCTGGACCACAGGGGGTGACACTGAAGCTTTCTTT. This sequence encodes CASTWTTGGDTEAFF.

This chain uses TRBV7-9 with TRBJ2-3; TRBD2 might be the D (7 bases). CDR1 and CDR2 (germline): SEHNR, FQNEAQ (reference sequence). This CDR3 has 17 amino acids. The V end was cut by 8 bases, the J end by 1 base, with 22 bases between. CDR3 residues: CASRAGAGPSGTDTQYF. CDR3 DNA sequence: TGTGCCAGCCGTGCGGGGGCCGGCCCTAGCGGCACAGATACGCAGTATTTT.

V gene TRBV18 combines with J gene TRBJ1-6; D is perhaps TRBD1 (5 bases). This CDR3 region has 18 residues. Trimming shortened V by 0 bases and J by 8 bases, and 20 bases separated the two germline ends. CDR1 and CDR2 (germline): KGHSH, LQKENI. Here the CDR3 DNA reads TGTGCCAGCTCACCACCGTCTCGGCAGGGTAGCGTTTATTCACCCCTCCACTTT. Translated, it gives CASSPPSRQGSVYSPLHF.

The chain recombines TRBV15 with TRBJ1-3; a weak D match, TRBD1 (6 bases). CDR1 and CDR2 (germline): LNHNV, YYDKDF (reference sequence). This CDR3 is 15 amino acids long. Trimming took 7 bases from V and 0 from J, leaving 13 bases between them. The chain's CDR3 is CATTKEGDSGNTIYF. CDR3 sequence (DNA): TGTGCCACCACCAAAGAGGGGGACTCTGGAAACACCATATATTTT.

The gene calls are TRBV10-1 and TRBJ2-7; tentative D call: TRBD2 (6 bases). The CDR3 loop spans 19 amino acids. V gave up 3 bases and J gave up 2 bases, with 26 bases separating them. Germline-derived CDR1 and CDR2 are WNHNN and SYGVQD (reference sequence). The CDR3 bases are TGCGCCAGCAGTGACACACCGGGACTGAGCTTATTAGAAACCTACGAGCAGTACTTC. Residues: CASSDTPGLSLLETYEQYF.

The chain carries TRBV6-4 and TRBJ1-3; no definite D call. V lost 6 bases and J 5 bases, leaving 29 bases between the germline ends. CDR3 length: 19 amino acids. Germline loops: CDR1 MRHNA, CDR2 SNTAGT. CDR3 loop: CASSTLLCSGCRIRNTIYF. The CDR3 DNA reads as TGTGCCAGCAGCACCTTATTATGTTCAGGTTGTAGGATTAGAAACACCATATATTTT.

The chain links TRBV30 to TRBJ1-2; 7 positions match TRBD1. Per germline, CDR1 GTSNPN and CDR2 SVGIG (reference sequence). The CDR3 loop spans 15 amino acids. The ends lost 8 bases at V and 4 bases at J; junction bases unmatched: 16. This CDR3 reads CAGTRTGDVGYGYTF. Written as DNA, the CDR3 is TGTGCCGGGACAAGAACAGGGGACGTGGGCTATGGCTACACCTTC.

The chain carries TRBV7-2 and TRBJ2-2; 9 bases align to TRBD1. Germline CDR1 is SGHTA and CDR2 is FQGNSA. Unmatched junction bases numbered 8, after V lost 6 bases and J lost 3 bases. The CDR3 consists of 16 residues. The CDR3 bases are TGTGCCAGCAGGCGGGACAGGGAAGTGTACACCGGGGAGCTGTTTTTT. Translated: CASRRDREVYTGELFF.

The chain uses TRBV7-9 and TRBJ2-1, with TRBD1 identical over 7 bases. Germline V gene lookup returns CDR1 SEHNR and CDR2 FQNEAQ (reference sequence). CDR3 length: 15 amino acids. With 5 bases clipped from V and 6 bases from J, the junction kept 10 bases outside the gene matches. The CDR3 loop reads CASSLIRDSRNEQFF. CDR3 DNA: TGTGCCAGCAGCCTGATACGGGACAGCCGCAATGAGCAGTTCTTC.

This chain links TRBV18 with TRBJ1-5; D ambiguous. Germline lookup yields CDR1 KGHSH and CDR2 LQKENI. This CDR3 has 13 amino acids. V gave up 2 bases and J gave up 6 bases, with 8 bases separating them. DNA for the CDR3: TGTGCCAGCTCACCAAACCCCCGTCAGCCCCAGCATTTT. Translation gives CASSPNPRQPQHF.

This clone was detected a few times. This rearrangement joins TRBV6-6 to TRBJ2-7; D is perhaps TRBD1 or TRBD2 (5 bases each). The CDR3 extends over 16 amino acids. V gave up 2 bases and J gave up 2 bases, with 16 bases separating them. Germline assignment: CDR1 MNHNY and CDR2 SVGAGI (reference sequence). The CDR3, as DNA: TGTGCCAGCAGTTACAGTACGGGGCGAACACCCTACGAGCAGTACGTC. Its translation is CASSYSTGRTPYEQYV.

The chain employs TRBV5-1 and TRBJ2-6; D gene uncertain. V was shortened by 3 bases and J by 0 bases, with 4 bases between the two germline ends. This CDR3 comprises 14 residues. Germline V CDR1 and CDR2: SGHRS, YFSETQ. The chain's CDR3 is CASSSSSGANVLTF. For the CDR3, the DNA is TGCGCCAGCAGCTCCAGCTCTGGGGCCAACGTCCTGACTTTC.

The chain uses TRBV6-1 and TRBJ1-2, with D tentatively TRBD1 (5 bases). CDR1 and CDR2 (germline): MNHNS, SASEGT. CDR3 length: 12 amino acids. V lost 5 bases to trimming and J lost 6 bases, with 10 bases between them. The CDR3 bases are TGTGCCAGCAGTAACAGGTGGAATGGCTACACCTTC. Encoded protein: CASSNRWNGYTF.

The chain employs TRBV18 and TRBJ2-5, with 9 bases identical to TRBD1. Germline V gene sequence: CDR1 KGHSH, CDR2 LQKENI. CDR3 length: 15 residues. V dropped 6 bases and J dropped 1; count of bases not matched to a gene: 6. For the CDR3, the DNA is TGTGCCAGCTCCACCGGGGGACAGGGCCAAGAGACCCAGTACTTC. Its translation: CASSTGGQGQETQYF.

This sequence joins TRBV23-1 and TRBJ2-1; D remains unclear. TRBV23-1 is classed as an ORF, of uncertain function. With 5 bases removed from V and 7 bases from J, the gap between germline ends came to 9 bases. The length of the CDR3 is 12 residues. The CDR3 loop reads CASSKKCNEQFF. The CDR3 DNA follows: TGCGCCAGCAGTAAGAAGTGTAATGAGCAGTTCTTC.